This TCR beta chain emerged from a study of cytomegalovirus exposure and HLA in healthy donors. CDR1 is SNHLY, CDR2 FYNNEI, per germline. Trimming took 6 bases from V and 3 from J; bases not matched to a gene: 3. The CDR3 has 15 amino acids. A multiplex PCR was run with 60 Vbeta primers and 13 Jbeta primers. Profiling relied on immunoSEQ multiplex PCR, and the TCRdb table lists in-frame clones only, not all of them. The sample gives 150,000 to 200,000 clones, around 82% of which show up once; 0.38% is in the top ten. The sample comprised PBMCs. This chain uses TRBV2 with TRBJ2-1, with 12 bases lining up with TRBD2. The TCR originated in a boy aged 2-15 years in good health and CMV-seronegative. CDR3 sequence reads: CASRRTSGVYNEQFF. DNA of the CDR3: TGTGCCAGCAGGAGGACTAGCGGGGTCTACAATGAGCAGTTCTTC.